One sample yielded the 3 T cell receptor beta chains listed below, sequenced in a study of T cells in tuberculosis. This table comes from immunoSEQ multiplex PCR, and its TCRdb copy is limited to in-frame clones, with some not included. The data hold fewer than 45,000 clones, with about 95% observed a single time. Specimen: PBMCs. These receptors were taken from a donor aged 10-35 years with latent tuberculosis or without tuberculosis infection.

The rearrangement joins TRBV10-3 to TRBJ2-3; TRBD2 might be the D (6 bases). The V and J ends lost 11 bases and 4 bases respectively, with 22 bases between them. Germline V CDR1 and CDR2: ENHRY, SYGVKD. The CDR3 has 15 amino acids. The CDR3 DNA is TGTGCCGTGTCCCGGGAGAGCCCTCAGGCAGATACGCAGTATTTT. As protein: CAVSRESPQADTQYF.

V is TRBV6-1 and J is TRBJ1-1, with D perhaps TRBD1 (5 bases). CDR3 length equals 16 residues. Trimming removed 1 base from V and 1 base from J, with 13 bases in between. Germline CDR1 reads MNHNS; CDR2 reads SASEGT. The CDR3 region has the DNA TGTGCCAGCAGTGAAGGTAGACAGAAAGGGAACACTGAAGCTTTCTTT. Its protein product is CASSEGRQKGNTEAFF.

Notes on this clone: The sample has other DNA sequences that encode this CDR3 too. The CDR3: CASSLDGYGYTF. CDR3 nucleotide sequence: TGTGCCAGCAGCTTAGACGGCTATGGCTACACCTTC. The J gene is TRBJ1-2, the V gene TRBV7-2; D remains unclear. Looked up from germline, CDR1 is SGHTA and CDR2 is FQGNSA. The CDR3 is made up of 12 amino acids. The V end lost 1 base, the J end lost 4 bases, and 4 bases lay between the germline ends.